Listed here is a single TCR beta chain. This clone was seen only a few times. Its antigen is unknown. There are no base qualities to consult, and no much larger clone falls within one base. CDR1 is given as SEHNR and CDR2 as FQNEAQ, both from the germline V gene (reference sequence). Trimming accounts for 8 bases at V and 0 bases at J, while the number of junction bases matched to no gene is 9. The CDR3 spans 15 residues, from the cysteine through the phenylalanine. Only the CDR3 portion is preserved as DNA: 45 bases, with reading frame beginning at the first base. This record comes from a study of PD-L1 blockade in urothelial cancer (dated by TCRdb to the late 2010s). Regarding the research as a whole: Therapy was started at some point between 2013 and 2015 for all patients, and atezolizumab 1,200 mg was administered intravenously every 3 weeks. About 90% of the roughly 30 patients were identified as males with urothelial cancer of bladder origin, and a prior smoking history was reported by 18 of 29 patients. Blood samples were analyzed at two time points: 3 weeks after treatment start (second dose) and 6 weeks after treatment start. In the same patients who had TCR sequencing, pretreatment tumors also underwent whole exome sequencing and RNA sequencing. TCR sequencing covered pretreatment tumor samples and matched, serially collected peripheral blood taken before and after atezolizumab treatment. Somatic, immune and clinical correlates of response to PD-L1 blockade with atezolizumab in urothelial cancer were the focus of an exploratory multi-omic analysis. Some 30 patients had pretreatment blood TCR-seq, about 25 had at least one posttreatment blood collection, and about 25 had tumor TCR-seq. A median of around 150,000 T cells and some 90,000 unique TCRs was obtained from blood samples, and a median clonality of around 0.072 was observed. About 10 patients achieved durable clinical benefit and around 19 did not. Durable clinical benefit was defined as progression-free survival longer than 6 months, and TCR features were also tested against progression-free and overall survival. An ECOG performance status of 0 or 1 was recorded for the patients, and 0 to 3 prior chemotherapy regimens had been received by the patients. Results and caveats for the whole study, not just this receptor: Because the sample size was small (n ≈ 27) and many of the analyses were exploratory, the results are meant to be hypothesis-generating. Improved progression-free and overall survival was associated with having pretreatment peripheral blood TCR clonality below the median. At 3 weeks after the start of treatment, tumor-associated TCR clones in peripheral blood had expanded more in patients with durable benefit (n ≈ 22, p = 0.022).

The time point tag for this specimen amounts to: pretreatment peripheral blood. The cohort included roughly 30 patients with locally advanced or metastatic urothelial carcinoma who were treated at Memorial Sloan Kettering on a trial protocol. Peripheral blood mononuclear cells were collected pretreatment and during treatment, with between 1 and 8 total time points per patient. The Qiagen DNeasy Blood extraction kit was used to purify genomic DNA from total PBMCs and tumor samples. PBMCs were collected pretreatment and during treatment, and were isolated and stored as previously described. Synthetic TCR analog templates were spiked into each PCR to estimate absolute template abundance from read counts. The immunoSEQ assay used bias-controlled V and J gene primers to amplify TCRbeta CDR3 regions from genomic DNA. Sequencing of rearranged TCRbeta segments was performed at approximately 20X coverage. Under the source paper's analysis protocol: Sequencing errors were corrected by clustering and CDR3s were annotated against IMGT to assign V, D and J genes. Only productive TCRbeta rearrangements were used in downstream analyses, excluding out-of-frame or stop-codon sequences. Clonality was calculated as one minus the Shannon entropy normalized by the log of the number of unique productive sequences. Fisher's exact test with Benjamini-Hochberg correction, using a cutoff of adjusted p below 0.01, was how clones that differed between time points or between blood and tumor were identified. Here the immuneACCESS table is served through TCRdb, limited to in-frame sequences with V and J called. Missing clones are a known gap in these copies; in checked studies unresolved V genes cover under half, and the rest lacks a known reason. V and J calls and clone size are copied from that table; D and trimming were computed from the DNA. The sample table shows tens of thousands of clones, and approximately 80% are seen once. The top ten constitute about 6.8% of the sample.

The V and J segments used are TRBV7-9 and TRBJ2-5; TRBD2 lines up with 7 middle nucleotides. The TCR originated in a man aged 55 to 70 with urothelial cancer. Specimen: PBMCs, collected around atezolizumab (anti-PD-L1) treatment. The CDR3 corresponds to CASSQPAGNQETQYF. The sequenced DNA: TGTGCCAGCTCGCAGCCAGCGGGGAACCAAGAGACCCAGTACTTC.